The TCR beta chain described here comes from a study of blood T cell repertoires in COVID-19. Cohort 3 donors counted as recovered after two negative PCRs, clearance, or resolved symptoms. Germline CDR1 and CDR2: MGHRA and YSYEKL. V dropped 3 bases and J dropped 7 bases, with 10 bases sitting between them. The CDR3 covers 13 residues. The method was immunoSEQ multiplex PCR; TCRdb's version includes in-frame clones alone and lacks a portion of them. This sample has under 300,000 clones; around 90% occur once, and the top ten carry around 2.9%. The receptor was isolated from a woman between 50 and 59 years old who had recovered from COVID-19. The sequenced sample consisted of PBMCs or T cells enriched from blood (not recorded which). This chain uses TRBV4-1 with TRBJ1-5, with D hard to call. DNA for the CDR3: TGCGCCAGCAGCCAGAGGGAGGGACAGCCCCAGCATTTT. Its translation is CASSQREGQPQHF.